This T cell receptor (beta chain) was profiled in a study of radiotherapy plus CTLA-4 blockade in lung cancer. Study as a whole: Objective responses emerged in about 20% of patients, and about 30% attained disease control. Overall study findings and caveats: Dynamics of early blood T cell clones, together with interferon-beta, were reportedly the best predictors of response.

Germline loops: CDR1 SGHRS, CDR2 YFSETQ. V lost 2 bases to trimming and J lost 0 bases, with 13 bases between them. There are 16 residues in the CDR3. In the case of this clone: Its antigen is unidentified.

Here immunoSEQ multiplex PCR was the method, and the copy in TCRdb shows in-frame clones only, minus some. The table shows 95,000 to 150,000 clones, with 70% to 90% occurring only once. The clonotype comes from a human donor with non-small cell lung cancer that progressed on radiotherapy plus ipilimumab. The source material was peripheral blood, sampled from a patient treated with radiotherapy plus ipilimumab. This chain connects TRBV5-1 to TRBJ2-3; D is unresolved. CDR3 sequence (DNA): TGCGCCAGCAGCTTAGAGGCGGTATTTAGCACAGATACGCAGTATTTT. Protein: CASSLEAVFSTDTQYF.